This T cell receptor beta chain originates from a study of blood T cell repertoires in COVID-19. The CDR3 is 12 residues long. V lost 2 bases to trimming and J lost 2 bases, with 4 bases between them. The germline V gene encodes CDR1 SGHDT and CDR2 YYEEEE. Authors' processing steps: Reference gene primer amplification gave estimated nucleated cell counts. TCRdb's copy holds only in-frame clones and misses some; the assay was immunoSEQ multiplex PCR. V and J calls and clone size are copied from that table; D and trimming were computed from the DNA. This table holds about 380,000 clones, about 88% found once.

This chain joins TRBV5-6 and TRBJ1-1; unclear D gene. Material for sequencing was PBMCs or T cells enriched from blood (not recorded which). The clonotype was recovered from a woman younger than 45 who had recovered from COVID-19. CDR3 nucleotides: TGTGCCAGCAGCTTCTCCAACACTGAAGCTTTCTTT. Translation gives CASSFSNTEAFF.